What follows are 5 T cell receptor beta chains derived from one specimen sequenced in a study of blood T cells in healthy people across ages (dated by TCRdb to the mid-2010s). The library was produced with 5' RACE. Sequencer: Illumina HiSeq 2500. The second PCR ran for about 6 to 12 cycles and used a J-beta primer mix along with a sample-barcoded 5' primer. TCRdb cleaned the public reads at Q25 with fastp, built clones with MiXCR and kept in-frame beta chains. Here each entry gathers all rows of one CDR3 protein and keeps the most common genes and DNA. Present in this sample are 700,000 or so distinct CDR3 sequences, around 41% of which were seen just once. The ten largest clones represent roughly 30% of the sample. The specimen sequenced was blood. These receptor sequences come from a man older than 75 in good health.

This clonotype has a single count. As DNA, the CDR3 is TGTGCCAGCAGACGAGGGGGGAGTCAGCCCCAGCATTTT. Protein product: CASRRGGSQPQHF. The chain combines TRBV6-2 or TRBV6-3 with TRBJ1-5; D might be TRBD1 (6 bases). Germline V gene sequence: CDR1 MNHEY, CDR2 SVGEGT. CDR3 size: 13 residues. V was cut by 6 bases and J by 6 bases, with 12 bases left in between.

The rearrangement uses TRBV7-2 and TRBJ2-1, with TRBD1 matching over 7 bases. The V segment lost 2 bases and the J segment 11 bases; nucleotides outside the gene matches: 6. CDR3 length equals 13 residues. In germline, CDR1 is SGHTA, CDR2 FQGNSA. CDR3 DNA sequence: TGTGCCAGCAGCTTAAGGCCGGGACAGAAGCAGTTCTTC. Its protein is CASSLRPGQKQFF.

This clonotype turned up a few times. V is TRBV7-2 and J is TRBJ2-1, with TRBD2 identical over 11 bases. CDR1 and CDR2 (germline): SGHTA, FQGNSA. The CDR3 has 15 amino acids. The V gene end was trimmed by 5 bases and the J gene end by 6 bases; junction bases not matched to a gene: 6. CDR3 amino acids: CASSGLSGGANEQFF. In DNA, the CDR3 is TGTGCCAGCAGCGGCCTTAGCGGGGGGGCCAATGAGCAGTTCTTC.

The V and J genes are TRBV30 and TRBJ1-4; possibly TRBD1 for D (5 bases). The CDR3 loop spans 15 amino acids. Germline assignment: CDR1 GTSNPN and CDR2 SVGIG (reference sequence). V dropped 0 bases and J dropped 8 bases, with 16 bases sitting between them. The CDR3 nucleotides are TGTGCCTGGAGTGTACGGAGGGGACCGGGGGAAAAACTGTTTTTT. Translated, it gives CAWSVRRGPGEKLFF.

This clonotype was found a few times. The CDR3 spells CASSSKGVLNPGYTF. DNA for the CDR3: TGTGCCAGCAGTTCGAAAGGAGTGCTTAATCCTGGCTACACCTTC. The rearrangement links TRBV6-5 to TRBJ1-2, with no clear D. Trimming cost V 4 bases and J 7 bases, with 19 bases left between them. CDR3 length equals 15 residues. Germline V CDR1 and CDR2: MNHEY, SVGAGI.